Presented here are 17 T cell receptor beta chains from one specimen sequenced in a study of blood T cell repertoires in COVID-19. Some clones are missing from TCRdb's copy, which holds only in-frame ones; the method was immunoSEQ multiplex PCR. The repertoire holds some 400,000 clones, with around 84% as singletons. The sequencing sample was made of peripheral blood. The receptors were sampled from a human donor in a cohort sampled during active COVID-19.

The chain has TRBV3-1 (or the pseudogene TRBV3-2) and TRBJ1-2, with unresolved D. In germline, CDR1 is LGHDT, CDR2 YNNKEL (reference sequence). The CDR3 loop spans 13 amino acids. The V gene lost 5 bases and the J gene lost 2 bases, with 9 bases spanning the gap. The CDR3 reads CASSDQANYGYTF. CDR3 nucleotide sequence: TGTGCCAGCAGCGACCAGGCGAACTATGGCTACACCTTC.

The chain has TRBV6-1 and TRBJ2-2; no reliable D call. V was clipped by 1 base and J by 5 bases, with 11 bases between them. The CDR3 runs to 15 residues. From germline, CDR1 is MNHNS and CDR2 SASEGT. Here the CDR3 reads CASSEGHYQTGELFF. The CDR3 nucleotides read TGTGCCAGCAGTGAAGGTCACTACCAGACCGGGGAGCTGTTTTTT.

The chain couples TRBV6-1 to TRBJ2-1; 9 nucleotides line up with TRBD2. Trimming removed 2 bases from V and 8 bases from J; junction bases left unmatched: 7. This CDR3 has 15 residues. Germline V gene lookup returns CDR1 MNHNS and CDR2 SASEGT. CDR3 amino acids: CASSEKAGGPDEQFF. The CDR3 DNA follows: TGTGCCAGCAGTGAAAAGGCGGGAGGGCCAGATGAGCAGTTCTTC.

V is TRBV6-2 or TRBV6-3 and J is TRBJ2-5, with D maybe TRBD2 (6 bases). Germline assignment: CDR1 MNHEY and CDR2 SVGEGT. Trimming shortened V by 6 bases and J by 4 bases, and 12 bases separated the two germline ends. The CDR3 is made up of 13 amino acids. The CDR3 protein is CASSHSSGETQYF. DNA for the CDR3: TGTGCCAGCAGCCACAGTAGCGGAGAGACCCAGTACTTC.

The chain carries TRBV30 and TRBJ2-7, with a possible D match to TRBD2 (5 bases). Germline V lookup: CDR1 GTSNPN, CDR2 SVGIG (reference sequence). Trimming cost V 0 bases and J 3 bases, with 9 bases left between them. CDR3 length equals 13 residues. The CDR3, as DNA: TGTGCCTGGAGTGTAGCGGCCAGCTACGAGCAGTACTTC. Translated: CAWSVAASYEQYF. Full variable domain (rest looked up from reference TRBV30 and TRBJ2-7): SQTIHQWPATLVQPVGSPLSLECTVEGTSNPNLYWYRQAAGRGLQLLFYSVGIGQISSEVPQNLSASRPQDRQFILSSKKLLLSDSGFYLCAWSVAASYEQYFGPGTRLTVT.

The chain joins TRBV3-1 (or the pseudogene TRBV3-2) to TRBJ2-7; D is possibly TRBD1 (6 bases). This CDR3 is built from 14 residues. Germline V CDR1 and CDR2: LGHDT, YNNKEL (reference sequence). V was clipped by 4 bases and J by 6 bases, with 16 bases between them. The CDR3 region is CASSPVRGSGEQYF. CDR3 sequence (DNA): TGTGCCAGCAGCCCAGTCAGGGGAAGCGGCGAGCAGTACTTC.

V usage is TRBV13 and J usage is TRBJ1-1, with TRBD1 identical over 7 bases. Germline V gene sequence: CDR1 PRHDT, CDR2 FYEKMQ (reference sequence). There are 16 residues in the CDR3. Losses at the gene ends were 0 bases for V and 0 bases for J; bases not matched to a gene: 4. The CDR3 sequence: CASSLGTGVMNTEAFF. For the CDR3, the DNA is TGTGCCAGCAGCTTAGGTACAGGGGTTATGAACACTGAAGCTTTCTTT.

V gene TRBV28 combines with J gene TRBJ1-5, with a tentative D call TRBD1 (6 bases). Germline V CDR1 and CDR2: MDHEN, SYDVKM. With 3 bases removed from V and 9 bases from J, the gap between germline ends came to 15 bases. CDR3 size: 14 residues. The CDR3 protein is CASSFQGLDGPQHF. The CDR3 bases are TGTGCCAGCAGTTTTCAGGGGCTTGACGGGCCCCAGCATTTT. The variable domain in full, with the rest retrieved from reference TRBV28 and TRBJ1-5, is DVKVTQSSRYLVKRTGEKVFLECVQDMDHENMFWYRQDPGLGLRLIYFSYDVKMKEKGDIPEGYSVSREKKERFSLILESASTNQTSMYLCASSFQGLDGPQHFGDGTRLSIL.

This chain uses TRBV20-1 with TRBJ2-7, with a weak D call TRBD2 (5 bases). The CDR3 is 12 residues long. Germline CDR1 DFQATT, CDR2 SNEGSKA (reference sequence). V was shortened by 3 bases and J by 5 bases, with 11 bases between the two germline ends. CDR3 DNA: TGCAGTGCTAGTCGGCTAGCAGACGAGCAGTACTTC. Its protein is CSASRLADEQYF.

This chain's CDR3 is CASPGLAEVTQYF. The CDR3 DNA is TGTGCCAGCCCGGGACTAGCGGAAGTTACGCAGTATTTT. This chain joins TRBV11-3 and TRBJ2-3; 11 bases line up with TRBD2. The trim removed 8 bases at V and 8 bases at J, leaving 6 bases unmatched. Germline lookup yields CDR1 SGHNT and CDR2 YENEEA. The CDR3 is 13 residues long.

This chain links TRBV5-4 with TRBJ1-1; D call uncertain. V lost 0 bases and J lost 0, with 12 bases in between. The germline V gene encodes CDR1 SGHNT and CDR2 YYREEE (reference sequence). This CDR3 contains 16 residues. CDR3 nucleotides: TGTGCCAGCAGCTTGGAGCCCGCGAGCATGAACACTGAAGCTTTCTTT. It codes for CASSLEPASMNTEAFF.

This chain links TRBV29-1 with TRBJ2-1; 7 nucleotides match TRBD1. The CDR3 consists of 11 residues. V trimming: 7 bases; J trimming: 12 bases; junction bases outside the gene matches: 9. The germline CDR1 and CDR2 sequences are SQVTM and ANQGSEA. CDR3: CSGNRGGAQFF. In DNA, the CDR3 is TGCAGCGGTAACAGGGGTGGCGCGCAGTTCTTC.

The chain combines TRBV3-1 (or the pseudogene TRBV3-2) with TRBJ2-7; 8 bases agree with TRBD1. This CDR3 contains 15 residues. V lost 4 bases, J lost 2 bases, and 7 bases stayed unmatched. Germline CDR1 and CDR2: LGHDT and YNNKEL (reference sequence). CDR3 sequence (DNA): TGTGCCAGCAGCCTTACAGGACAGGGCCCCTACGAGCAGTACTTC. This codes for CASSLTGQGPYEQYF.

The chain uses TRBV28 and TRBJ2-1; 7 nucleotides match TRBD2. This CDR3 is 14 amino acids long. Germline CDR1 MDHEN, CDR2 SYDVKM. V shed 8 bases and J 7 bases; nucleotides not matched to a gene: 11. CDR3 nucleotides: TGTGCCAGCGCCCCGGGAGGATCGGGAAATGAGCAGTTCTTC. It encodes CASAPGGSGNEQFF. The variable domain in full, with the rest retrieved from reference TRBV28 and TRBJ2-1, is DVKVTQSSRYLVKRTGEKVFLECVQDMDHENMFWYRQDPGLGLRLIYFSYDVKMKEKGDIPEGYSVSREKKERFSLILESASTNQTSMYLCASAPGGSGNEQFFGPGTRLTVL.

The chain couples TRBV5-1 to TRBJ2-3, with 9 bases matching TRBD2. The CDR3 contains 16 residues. Germline V gives CDR1 SGHRS, CDR2 YFSETQ. The ends lost 7 bases at V and 3 bases at J; junction bases unmatched: 12. The CDR3 reads CASGSGGPARTDTQYF. The CDR3 bases are TGCGCCAGCGGAAGCGGGGGGCCAGCGAGGACAGATACGCAGTATTTT.

This chain joins TRBV4-2 and TRBJ1-2; TRBD1 matches at 7 bases. After removal of 1 base from V and 4 bases from J, the junction contained 15 bases not matched to a gene. Germline V gives CDR1 LGHNA, CDR2 YNFKEQ. CDR3 length: 18 residues. For the CDR3, the DNA is TGTGCCAGCAGCCAAGCGGGAGGGGGCATGGGGGATAGCTATGGCTACACCTTC. It specifies CASSQAGGGMGDSYGYTF.

The chain joins TRBV19 to TRBJ2-5, with 8 bases identical to TRBD2. The CDR3 runs 15 residues. The germline V gene encodes CDR1 LNHDA and CDR2 SQIVND (reference sequence). V gave up 3 bases and J gave up 2 bases; unmatched junction bases: 5. The CDR3 DNA sequence: TGTGCCAGTAGTATTAACTCGGGGGGGCAAGAGACCCAGTACTTC. Its translation: CASSINSGGQETQYF.